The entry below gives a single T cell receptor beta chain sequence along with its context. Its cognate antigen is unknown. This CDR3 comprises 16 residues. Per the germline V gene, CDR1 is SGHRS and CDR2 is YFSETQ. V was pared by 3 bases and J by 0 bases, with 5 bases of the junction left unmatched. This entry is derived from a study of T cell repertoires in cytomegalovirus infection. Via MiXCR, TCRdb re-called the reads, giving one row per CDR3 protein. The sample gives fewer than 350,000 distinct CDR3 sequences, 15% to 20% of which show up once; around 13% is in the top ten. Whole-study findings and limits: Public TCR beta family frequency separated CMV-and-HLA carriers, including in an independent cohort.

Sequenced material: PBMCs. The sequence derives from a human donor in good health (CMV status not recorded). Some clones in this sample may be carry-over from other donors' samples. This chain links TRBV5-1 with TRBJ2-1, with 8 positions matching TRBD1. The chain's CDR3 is CASSSSGGSSYNEQFF. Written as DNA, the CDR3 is TGCGCCAGCAGCTCGTCAGGGGGCAGCTCCTACAATGAGCAGTTCTTC.